These 26 T cell receptor beta chains came from one sample sequenced in a study of Ad26.COV2.S vaccination and SARS-CoV-2 variants. The treatment denotes: around 19 received Ad26.COV2.S at low or high dose, single or two shots; several received placebo; per-sample allocation not given. Samples were taken on day 63 after the first vaccine or placebo injection. Clones were read by immunoSEQ multiplex PCR, and TCRdb kept only the in-frame ones, dropping some. Here the sample spans 500,000 or so clones, 85% to 90% being singletons. The material was peripheral blood, obtained in a trial of Ad26.COV2.S vaccine versus placebo. The origin of the receptors is a person between 18 and 65 years old who received the Ad26.COV2.S COVID-19 vaccine or a placebo.

This clone was found once. The chain combines TRBV7-9 with TRBJ2-7; possible D gene TRBD2, 5 bases. This CDR3 spans 15 amino acids. Germline V lookup: CDR1 SEHNR, CDR2 FQNEAQ (reference sequence). V gave up 3 bases and J gave up 3 bases, with 15 bases separating them. The CDR3 loop reads CASSLSRTEDYEQYF. The CDR3 DNA reads TGTGCCAGCAGCTTGTCTCGGACGGAGGACTACGAGCAGTACTTC.

The chain couples TRBV6-5 to TRBJ1-1, with D possibly matching TRBD1 (5 bases). Germline lookup yields CDR1 MNHEY and CDR2 SVGAGI. This CDR3 has 16 residues. With 0 bases removed from V and 4 bases from J, the gap between germline ends came to 15 bases. The CDR3 DNA follows: TGTGCCAGCAGTTACTCGTCGAGGGGCGATGGCACTGAAGCTTTCTTT. This sequence encodes CASSYSSRGDGTEAFF.

The genes are TRBV6-5 and TRBJ2-3, with D perhaps given as TRBD1 or TRBD2 (5 bases each). The V end was cut by 8 bases, the J end by 4 bases, with 13 bases between. This CDR3 has 13 residues. Germline V CDR1 and CDR2: MNHEY, SVGAGI. This CDR3 is CASSEGRADTQYF. Written as DNA, the CDR3 is TGTGCCAGCTCCGAGGGGCGAGCAGATACGCAGTATTTT.

The chain links TRBV24-1 to TRBJ1-2; D may be TRBD1 (5 bases). Germline V CDR1 and CDR2: KGHDR, SFDVKD. V was cut by 0 bases and J by 6 bases, with 10 bases left in between. The CDR3 has 14 residues. This chain's CDR3 is CATSDLEGLHGYTF. CDR3 bases: TGTGCCACCAGTGATTTGGAGGGACTCCATGGCTACACCTTC.

The chain carries TRBV27 and TRBJ2-1; 11 bases are shared with TRBD2. J gave up 7 bases and V 1 base, and 6 bases lay outside the gene matches. The germline gives CDR1 MNHEY, CDR2 SMNVEV (reference sequence). This CDR3 has 16 residues. The chain's CDR3 is CASSLWASGRSNEQFF. DNA of the CDR3: TGTGCCAGCAGTTTATGGGCTAGCGGGAGGTCGAATGAGCAGTTCTTC.

V gene TRBV19 combines with J gene TRBJ1-1; D perhaps matches TRBD1 (6 bases). The CDR3 consists of 15 residues. V shed 6 bases and J shed 6 bases, with 20 bases lying between them. Germline V CDR1 and CDR2: LNHDA, SQIVND (reference sequence). CDR3 in amino acids: CASRKSGALRSEAFF. CDR3 bases: TGTGCCAGTAGAAAATCAGGGGCCCTGAGATCTGAAGCTTTCTTT.

The chain is built from TRBV19 and TRBJ2-5; D might be TRBD2 (5 bases). V lost 1 base and J 1 base, leaving 10 bases between the germline ends. The germline gives CDR1 LNHDA, CDR2 SQIVND (reference sequence). There are 15 residues in the CDR3. The DNA of the CDR3 is TGTGCCAGTAGTATAGGGGCTAGCAGCCAAGAGACCCAGTACTTC. It translates to CASSIGASSQETQYF.

The chain joins TRBV4-3 to TRBJ1-6; possible D gene TRBD1, 6 bases. Germline CDR1 LGHNA, CDR2 YSLEER. The V and J ends lost 5 bases and 0 bases respectively, with 14 bases between them. There are 17 residues in the CDR3. CDR3 residues: CASSTHRDYSYNSPLHF. CDR3 bases: TGCGCCAGCAGCACACACAGGGACTACTCCTATAATTCACCCCTCCACTTT.

The rearrangement uses TRBV29-1 and TRBJ2-2, with D possibly matching TRBD2 (6 bases). From germline, CDR1 is SQVTM and CDR2 ANQGSEA. This CDR3 has 14 amino acids. V lost 5 bases and J lost 0, with 10 bases in between. CDR3 in DNA: TGCAGCGTTTGGGGACTTCCGAACACCGGGGAGCTGTTTTTT. Its protein product is CSVWGLPNTGELFF.

The chain combines TRBV29-1 with TRBJ2-1, with D unresolved. Germline lookup yields CDR1 SQVTM and CDR2 ANQGSEA. This CDR3 comprises 15 residues. V was shortened by 0 bases and J by 6 bases, with 15 bases between the two germline ends. The CDR3 sequence is CSVEDPLGSPNEQFF. In DNA, the CDR3 is TGCAGCGTTGAAGATCCCCTGGGAAGTCCCAATGAGCAGTTCTTC.

The CDR3 DNA sequence: TGTGCCAGCAGGGCCCGGGACAGTCGGGCTCTGTACTTC. It codes for CASRARDSRALYF. This chain uses TRBV6-5 with TRBJ2-5; TRBD1 matches 7 bases. The CDR3 is 13 amino acids. The V gene's germline CDR1 is MNHEY and CDR2 SVGAGI. V was clipped by 6 bases and J by 13 bases; unmatched bases: 14.

The genes are TRBV7-8 and TRBJ2-5; 11 bases match TRBD2. The germline V gene encodes CDR1 SGHVS and CDR2 FQNEAQ. With V trimmed by 1 base and J by 5 bases, 12 bases remained unmatched. The CDR3 extends over 18 amino acids. The CDR3 loop reads CASSLGLLAGGGSETQYF. The CDR3 coding sequence is TGTGCCAGCAGCTTAGGGCTCCTAGCGGGAGGTGGGAGCGAGACCCAGTACTTC. The entire variable domain, with the rest obtained from reference TRBV7-8 and TRBJ2-5, is as follows: GAGVSQSPRYKVAKRGQDVALRCDPISGHVSLFWYQQALGQGPEFLTYFQNEAQLDKSGLPSDRFFAERPEGSVSTLKIQRTQQEDSAVYLCASSLGLLAGGGSETQYFGPGTRLLVL.

V and J are TRBV6-1 and TRBJ1-6; perhaps TRBD1 as D (5 bases). The germline V gene encodes CDR1 MNHNS and CDR2 SASEGT. The CDR3 consists of 16 residues. With 0 bases removed from V and 3 bases from J, the gap between germline ends came to 9 bases. CDR3 residues: CASSEAGTVYNSPLHF. The CDR3 region has the DNA TGTGCCAGCAGTGAAGCCGGGACCGTCTATAATTCACCCCTCCACTTT.

The rearrangement joins TRBV4-2 to TRBJ1-2; weak D call: TRBD1 (6 bases). V lost 1 base, J lost 7 bases, and 16 bases lay in between. This CDR3 region has 15 residues. Per the germline V gene, CDR1 is LGHNA and CDR2 is YNFKEQ. The CDR3 bases are TGTGCCAGCAGCCAAGGACAGGCGTGGCAACGTGGCTACACCTTC. Its translation is CASSQGQAWQRGYTF.

The V and J genes are TRBV7-2 and TRBJ1-5; 8 nucleotides line up with TRBD1. CDR1 is SGHTA, CDR2 FQGNSA, per germline. Germline trimming cut 4 bases from V and 5 bases from J; bases unmatched to any gene: 7. This CDR3 comprises 15 residues. The CDR3 bases are TGTGCCAGCAGCTCCTTCCAGGGGGCGCATCAGCCCCAGCATTTT. Translated, it gives CASSSFQGAHQPQHF.

This chain links TRBV11-2 with TRBJ1-3; weak D call: TRBD1 (6 bases). This CDR3 region has 15 residues. In germline, CDR1 is SGHAT, CDR2 FQNNGV. Trimming took off 5 bases at V and 8 bases at J, with 19 bases between the two ends. This CDR3 is CASSTRGLRKDTIYF. The DNA for the CDR3 is TGTGCCAGCAGCACCCGGGGGCTCAGGAAGGACACCATATATTTT.

This clone was picked up a small number of times. V and J are TRBV5-1 and TRBJ1-3, with TRBD1 identical over 7 bases. V trimming: 0 bases; J trimming: 0 bases; junction bases outside the gene matches: 0. Looked up from germline, CDR1 is SGHRS and CDR2 is YFSETQ. The CDR3 is 15 residues long. This CDR3 reads CASSLGDSSGNTIYF. CDR3 nucleotide sequence: TGCGCCAGCAGCTTGGGGGACAGCTCTGGAAACACCATATATTTT. Full variable domain (rest looked up from reference TRBV5-1 and TRBJ1-3): KAGVTQTPRYLIKTRGQQVTLSCSPISGHRSVSWYQQTPGQGLQFLFEYFSETQRNKGNFPGRFSGRQFSNSRSEMNVSTLELGDSALYLCASSLGDSSGNTIYFGEGSWLTVV.

The J gene is TRBJ2-7, the V gene TRBV21-1; TRBD2, the table's D call, lacks a check against the DNA. TRBV21-1 is described as a pseudogene. This CDR3 contains 19 residues. CDR3 sequence: CASSKVGTSGRELVGEQYV. In DNA, the CDR3 is TGTGCCAGCAGCAAGGTGGGGACTAGCGGGAGAGAGCTTGTGGGCGAGCAGTACGTC.

The chain uses TRBV29-1 and TRBJ1-6, with D maybe TRBD1 (5 bases). From germline, CDR1 is SQVTM and CDR2 ANQGSEA. Deletions cut 7 bases from V and 7 bases from J, with 14 bases between. The CDR3 contains 13 residues. Here the CDR3 DNA reads TGCAGCGCCGCTTGGACACCAAATTCACCCCTCCACTTT. Translation gives CSAAWTPNSPLHF.

The chain carries TRBV20-1 and TRBJ1-1, with D possibly TRBD1 on 6 matching bases. V was shortened by 6 bases and J by 7 bases, with 15 bases between the two germline ends. The CDR3 sequence is 12 residues long. Germline V gene lookup returns CDR1 DFQATT and CDR2 SNEGSKA (reference sequence). The CDR3 DNA reads as TGCAGTGCCAGTAGTAAGGACAGTGAAGCTTTCTTT. Its translation is CSASSKDSEAFF.

Only one count was recorded for this clone. The chain carries TRBV18 and TRBJ1-5; D is undetermined. The CDR3 contains 13 residues. CDR1 and CDR2 from the germline V gene are KGHSH and LQKENI. The germline V and J ends were trimmed by 2 bases and 5 bases, with 7 bases remaining between them. The CDR3 DNA reads as TGTGCCAGCTCACCAGCAGGAGATCAGCCCCAGCATTTT. It specifies CASSPAGDQPQHF.

The chain carries TRBV6-5 and TRBJ2-1; 14 nucleotides align to TRBD2. Germline trimming cut 5 bases from V and 8 bases from J; bases unmatched to any gene: 5. Per germline, CDR1 MNHEY and CDR2 SVGAGI. The CDR3 length is 15 residues. The CDR3 here is CASSPGTSGSYEQFF. CDR3 DNA sequence: TGTGCCAGCAGTCCAGGGACTAGCGGGAGTTATGAGCAGTTCTTC.

In regard to this clone: One end of the junction varies from germline; a read error may be responsible. This chain connects TRBV5-8 to TRBJ2-2; the D gene is possibly TRBD2 (5 bases). The CDR3 runs 13 residues. From germline, CDR1 is SGHTS and CDR2 YDEGEE. The CDR3 is CASSPGNTRELFF. The CDR3 nucleotides read TGTGCCAGCAGCCCGGGGAACACCCGGGAGCTGTTTTTT.

J is TRBJ2-1 and V is TRBV30, with 9 positions matching TRBD2. The CDR3 length is 15 residues. Germline loops: CDR1 GTSNPN, CDR2 SVGIG (reference sequence). V lost 2 bases to trimming and J lost 6 bases; unmatched junction nucleotides: 8. The CDR3 sequence: CAWSLSGGFSNEQFF. DNA of the CDR3: TGTGCCTGGAGTCTAAGCGGGGGGTTTAGCAATGAGCAGTTCTTC.

This clone came up a few times. Here the CDR3 DNA reads TGTGCCAGCTCACCTTCACAGGCCGTCGGGTCGCCCCAGCATTTT. Its protein is CASSPSQAVGSPQHF. The rearrangement links TRBV18 to TRBJ1-5; TRBD1 is a possible D gene (5 bases). Looked up from germline, CDR1 is KGHSH and CDR2 is LQKENI. This CDR3 has 15 residues. The ends were cut back, 3 bases at V and 9 bases at J, with 18 bases in the middle.

CDR3 residues: CASSLDKNTEAFF. CDR3 nucleotide sequence: TGCGCCAGCAGCTTGGACAAGAACACTGAAGCTTTCTTT. V is TRBV5-1 and J is TRBJ1-1; D unclear. The CDR3 covers 13 residues. Trimming removed 0 bases at V and 1 base at J, with 4 bases between. Germline V CDR1 and CDR2: SGHRS, YFSETQ.